The T cell receptor (beta chain) under discussion was sequenced for a study of T cell changes during pregnancy in multiple sclerosis. Assay used: immunoSEQ multiplex PCR; TCRdb lists only in-frame clones, some missing. The sample lists approximately 94,000 clones; about nine tenths were seen once. Germline CDR1 reads SGHTA; CDR2 reads FQGNSA. V was shortened by 4 bases and J by 1 base, with 13 bases between the two germline ends. The CDR3 totals 15 residues. The chain is built from TRBV7-2 and TRBJ1-1; weak D call: TRBD1 (6 bases). The sequence was obtained from a female donor with multiple sclerosis, enrolled in a pregnancy study. The input for sequencing was peripheral blood, taken after pregnancy. This chain's CDR3 is CASSYPQGSNTEAFF. CDR3 nucleotides: TGTGCCAGCAGCTACCCCCAGGGGTCGAACACTGAAGCTTTCTTT.